These 24 T cell receptor beta chains share one sample of origin, sequenced in a study of T-cell reconstitution after alpha-beta-depleted transplantation in children. Using unique molecular identifiers, the investigators prepared the TCRbeta library. TCRdb passed the PCR reads through MiXCR, listing each CDR3 protein once. The sample holds approximately 500,000 distinct CDR3 sequences, roughly a tenth seen once. The sequenced sample was PBMCs, obtained before TCRalphabeta/CD19-depleted stem cell transplant. The source is a child aged 2-9 years with inherited bone marrow failure, due to receive a stem cell transplant.

V and J are TRBV7-2 and TRBJ2-7; 7 positions agree with TRBD1. The germline V gene encodes CDR1 SGHTA and CDR2 FQGNSA. V gave up 4 bases and J gave up 7 bases; unmatched junction bases: 10. The CDR3 loop spans 14 amino acids. CDR3 bases: TGTGCCAGCAGCTCCAAGAGACAGGGAACGGAGCAGTACTTC. Amino acid sequence: CASSSKRQGTEQYF.

This clonotype was seen many times. Germline is not matched at one junction end, which may reflect a read error. CDR3 nucleotides: TGCAGCGTGGAAGGGACAGGGGGAAGCTCCTACGAGCAGTACTTC. Amino acids: CSVEGTGGSSYEQYF. The chain is built from TRBV29-1 and TRBJ2-7, with 11 bases lining up with TRBD1. There are 15 residues in the CDR3. Germline V CDR1 and CDR2: SQVTM, ANQGSEA.

This clonotype was seen ten or more times. The chain couples TRBV4-1 to TRBJ2-7; weak D call: TRBD2 (6 bases). The CDR3 runs to 13 residues. V lost 4 bases, J lost 6 bases, and 13 bases lay in between. CDR1 and CDR2 from the germline V gene are MGHRA and YSYEKL. The CDR3 is CASSPIGGPEQYF. The CDR3 coding sequence is TGCGCCAGCAGCCCCATTGGAGGGCCCGAGCAGTACTTC.

The chain has TRBV28 and TRBJ2-7, with 10 bases identical to TRBD2. The CDR3 covers 14 residues. The V gene's germline CDR1 is MDHEN and CDR2 SYDVKM. V lost 6 bases and J lost 4; bases outside the gene matches: 6. The CDR3 coding sequence is TGTGCCAGCAGGGCTAGCGGGAGTGATTACGAGCAGTACTTC. Its protein product is CASRASGSDYEQYF. The whole variable domain, filled in from reference TRBV28 and TRBJ2-7, reads DVKVTQSSRYLVKRTGEKVFLECVQDMDHENMFWYRQDPGLGLRLIYFSYDVKMKEKGDIPEGYSVSREKKERFSLILESASTNQTSMYLCASRASGSDYEQYFGPGTRLTVT.

The gene calls are TRBV20-1 and TRBJ2-5; D remains unclear. The CDR3 extends over 12 amino acids. V was trimmed by 0 bases and J by 1 base, leaving 3 bases between them. Germline V gene lookup returns CDR1 DFQATT and CDR2 SNEGSKA (reference sequence). CDR3 nucleotide sequence: TGCAGTGCTAGAGACGGCCAAGAGACCCAGTACTTC. This codes for CSARDGQETQYF.

This clonotype was found many times. At one of its ends the junction is not consistent with the germline gene, which may arise from a read error. This chain joins TRBV27 and TRBJ1-1; D is uncertain. The CDR3 consists of 12 residues. Germline values: CDR1 MNHEY, CDR2 SMNVEV (reference sequence). The CDR3 bases are TGTGCCAGCGGTTTGGGATACACTGAAGCTTTCTTT. Translation gives CASGLGYTEAFF.

This clonotype showed up many times. This chain joins TRBV20-1 and TRBJ2-7; D is undetermined. The CDR3 spans 12 residues. V gave up 0 bases and J gave up 6 bases, with 9 bases separating them. Germline CDR1 and CDR2: DFQATT and SNEGSKA (reference sequence). Here the CDR3 DNA reads TGCAGTGCTAGAGATTCAGTGGTCGAGCAGTACTTC. This gives the protein CSARDSVVEQYF.

The sample holds many counts of this clonotype. V gene TRBV2 combines with J gene TRBJ1-5; D is undetermined. The V and J ends lost 2 bases and 4 bases respectively, with 12 bases between them. In germline, CDR1 is SNHLY, CDR2 FYNNEI. The CDR3 contains 15 residues. In DNA, the CDR3 is TGTGCCAGCAGTGAATTCCGGACGGTGAATCAGCCCCAGCATTTT. Residues: CASSEFRTVNQPQHF.

As to this clonotype: A much larger clone differs by one base, so this may be a read error. The CDR3 carries no conserved terminal phenylalanine or tryptophan, so it likely arises from a read error. The V and J genes are TRBV7-2 and TRBJ1-4, with D unclear. This CDR3 has 15 residues. V lost 0 bases and J lost 3, with 8 bases in between. Germline CDR1 SGHTA, CDR2 FQGNSA. CDR3 DNA sequence: TGTGCCAGCAGCTTAGCTAGCACGGCTAATGAAAAACTGTTTTCT. This encodes CASSLASTANEKLFS.

The table lists this clonotype with a few counts. For the CDR3, the DNA is TGCAGTGCTCAGACCATACAAGGGGGCGATCAGCCCCAGCATTTT. Its protein is CSAQTIQGGDQPQHF. This rearrangement joins TRBV20-1 to TRBJ1-5, with 7 bases lining up with TRBD1. After removal of 5 bases from V and 5 bases from J, the junction contained 12 bases not matched to a gene. The germline V gene encodes CDR1 DFQATT and CDR2 SNEGSKA (reference sequence). This CDR3 has 15 residues.

This clonotype was recorded a few times. The rearrangement uses TRBV5-1 and TRBJ2-5; D call uncertain. Trimming took 5 bases from V and 2 from J, leaving 10 bases between them. Germline assignment: CDR1 SGHRS and CDR2 YFSETQ. This CDR3 is 13 amino acids long. CDR3 amino acids: CASSSENQETQYF. CDR3 nucleotide sequence: TGCGCCAGCAGTTCCGAGAATCAAGAGACCCAGTACTTC. The full variable domain, completed using reference TRBV5-1 and TRBJ2-5, is KAGVTQTPRYLIKTRGQQVTLSCSPISGHRSVSWYQQTPGQGLQFLFEYFSETQRNKGNFPGRFSGRQFSNSRSEMNVSTLELGDSALYLCASSSENQETQYFGPGTRLLVL.

This clonotype was seen at least ten times. The chain couples TRBV5-1 to TRBJ1-5, with D maybe TRBD1 (6 bases). The CDR3 is made up of 18 amino acids. V shed 0 bases and J shed 6 bases, with 22 bases lying between them. Germline V CDR1 and CDR2: SGHRS, YFSETQ. The CDR3 protein is CASSLVGQSPSRSQPQHF. The DNA for the CDR3 is TGCGCCAGCAGCTTGGTTGGACAGAGCCCCTCGCGATCTCAGCCCCAGCATTTT.

The sample holds many counts of this clonotype. This chain links TRBV5-1 with TRBJ2-3; the match to TRBD2 covers 9 bases. The J segment lost 0 bases and the V segment lost 2 bases, leaving 4 bases of the junction unmatched. The CDR3 is 16 residues long. Germline V gene lookup returns CDR1 SGHRS and CDR2 YFSETQ. The CDR3 here is CASSLGLASSTDTQYF. DNA for the CDR3: TGCGCCAGCAGCTTAGGACTAGCGTCTAGCACAGATACGCAGTATTTT. Full variable domain (remainder filled in from reference TRBV5-1 and TRBJ2-3): KAGVTQTPRYLIKTRGQQVTLSCSPISGHRSVSWYQQTPGQGLQFLFEYFSETQRNKGNFPGRFSGRQFSNSRSEMNVSTLELGDSALYLCASSLGLASSTDTQYFGPGTRLTVL.

In its sample, this clonotype was seen many times. CDR3 coding DNA: TGCGCCAGCAGCCGAAATCTGGGAGTCTCCGAGCAGTACTTC. Translating it yields CASSRNLGVSEQYF. The chain has TRBV4-3 and TRBJ2-7, with D possibly TRBD2 on 5 matching bases. Germline CDR1 is LGHNA and CDR2 is YSLEER. Between the trimmed V and J ends, which lost 4 bases and 6 bases, there was a span of 16 bases. The CDR3 runs 14 residues.

The chain uses TRBV5-8 and TRBJ2-3; TRBD2 might be the D (5 bases). CDR1 is SGHTS and CDR2 is YDEGEE in the germline V gene. V lost 5 bases and J 2 bases, leaving 15 bases between the germline ends. The CDR3 runs 15 residues. As DNA, the CDR3 is TGTGCCAGCAGGATGGAGGTGGGGTCCACAGATACGCAGTATTTT. Its translation: CASRMEVGSTDTQYF.

Many counts were recorded for this clonotype. The chain has TRBV14 and TRBJ2-1; 9 bases fit TRBD2. CDR3 size: 16 residues. After removal of 6 bases from V and 4 bases from J, the junction contained 10 bases not matched to a gene. Germline V gene lookup returns CDR1 SGHDN and CDR2 FVKESK. This chain's CDR3 is CASRLTSGTPYNEQFF. The CDR3 bases are TGTGCCAGCAGGTTGACTAGCGGAACACCTTACAATGAGCAGTTCTTC.

This clonotype was observed at least ten times. The chain uses TRBV20-1 and TRBJ1-2; maybe TRBD1 (5 bases). The CDR3 contains 14 residues. Germline V gene data show CDR1 as DFQATT and CDR2 as SNEGSKA (reference sequence). V was pared by 3 bases and J by 5 bases, with 16 bases between. Here the CDR3 reads CSASISHRGYGYTF. The CDR3 DNA follows: TGCAGTGCTAGTATCTCCCACCGGGGGTATGGCTACACCTTC.

This clonotype showed up many times. The chain couples TRBV28 to TRBJ2-7; 9 nucleotides align to TRBD1. V lost 3 bases, J lost 1 base, and 4 bases stayed unmatched. The CDR3 runs to 15 residues. The germline V gene has CDR1 MDHEN and CDR2 SYDVKM. CDR3 residues: CASSFRDRASYEQYF. DNA of the CDR3: TGTGCCAGCAGTTTTAGGGACAGGGCTTCCTACGAGCAGTACTTC.

Notes on this clonotype: This probably arose from a read error, given a far larger clone one base away. The chain employs TRBV12-3 or TRBV12-4 and TRBJ2-3; D is ambiguous. The CDR3 loop spans 14 amino acids. CDR3 sequence: CASSLVDSTDPQYF. As DNA, the CDR3 is TGTGCCAGCAGTTTAGTAGATTCCACAGATCCGCAGTATTTT.

This clonotype occurred a few times. The chain has TRBV20-1 and TRBJ2-7; tentative D call: TRBD2 (6 bases). The germline CDR1 and CDR2 sequences are DFQATT and SNEGSKA (reference sequence). Trimming took 0 bases from V and 0 from J, leaving 18 bases between them. The CDR3 totals 17 residues. The CDR3 region has the DNA TGCAGTGCTAGAGATAGGTTGCGGCTAGCGAACTCCTACGAGCAGTACTTC. Amino acids: CSARDRLRLANSYEQYF.

This clonotype was detected ten times or more. The genes are TRBV7-6 and TRBJ2-3, with TRBD2 matching over 7 bases. The length of the CDR3 is 16 residues. The germline V gene has CDR1 SGHVS and CDR2 FNYEAQ. The ends lost 0 bases at V and 4 bases at J; junction bases unmatched: 7. Here the CDR3 DNA reads TGTGCCAGCAGCTTAGCTTGGACTAGGGGCGCAGATACGCAGTATTTT. This translates into CASSLAWTRGADTQYF.

At least ten counts were recorded for this clonotype. This chain links TRBV12-3 or TRBV12-4 with TRBJ2-6, with D unclear. V shed 1 base and J shed 0 bases, with 16 bases lying between them. The CDR3 length is 19 residues. As DNA, the CDR3 is TGTGCCAGCAGTTTAGGGTGGGCAGCTCCTCTCTCTGGGGCCAACGTCCTGACTTTC. It encodes CASSLGWAAPLSGANVLTF.

At least ten counts were recorded for this clonotype. The gene calls are TRBV27 and TRBJ2-7; either TRBD1 or TRBD2 may supply D (7 bases each). The CDR3 spans 15 residues. The germline gives CDR1 MNHEY, CDR2 SMNVEV (reference sequence). Trimming left V 3 bases short and J 0 bases short, with 12 bases between. CDR3 region: CASSLGGGASYEQYF. In nucleotides, the CDR3 is TGTGCCAGCAGTTTGGGAGGGGGCGCCTCCTACGAGCAGTACTTC.

This clonotype came up many times. The CDR3 loop reads CASSGTSGHGELFF. The CDR3 DNA reads TGTGCCAGCAGCGGGACTAGCGGACACGGGGAGCTGTTTTTT. The chain uses TRBV7-9 and TRBJ2-2; TRBD2 matches 11 bases. This CDR3 has 14 amino acids. Germline loops: CDR1 SEHNR, CDR2 FQNEAQ (reference sequence). V was pared by 5 bases and J by 7 bases, with 3 bases of the junction left unmatched.